The 26 T cell receptor beta chains given below trace back to one sample, sequenced in a study of blood T cell repertoires in COVID-19 (dated by TCRdb to the early 2020s). The library was obtained by the immunoSEQ multiplex PCR assay. Held by TCRdb, this immuneACCESS table contains in-frame sequences only and omits some clones. Under half of the omission traces to an unresolved V gene where checked; the cause of the rest is unknown. For this sample the table gives fewer than 350,000 clones, of which approximately 83% were detected only once. Jointly, the top ten make up under 2.5% of the sample. The sample was PBMCs or T cells enriched from blood (not recorded which). These receptors originate from a man aged 25 to 45 who had recovered from COVID-19.

The gene calls are TRBV7-2 and TRBJ1-2; D gene unclear. CDR3 length equals 13 residues. V lost 3 bases, J lost 4 bases, and 9 bases lay in between. Germline loops: CDR1 SGHTA, CDR2 FQGNSA. Here the CDR3 reads CASSFGPRYGYTF. CDR3 in DNA: TGTGCCAGCAGCTTTGGCCCCCGCTATGGCTACACCTTC.

J is TRBJ2-3 and V is TRBV3-1 (or the pseudogene TRBV3-2); D call uncertain. Germline assignment: CDR1 LGHDT and CDR2 YNNKEL (reference sequence). The CDR3 is 13 amino acids. The V end lost 1 base, the J end lost 3 bases, and 5 bases lay between the germline ends. CDR3 sequence reads: CASSQVSTDTQYF. The DNA for the CDR3 is TGTGCCAGCAGCCAAGTGTCTACAGATACGCAGTATTTT.

V and J are TRBV13 and TRBJ2-7; the match to TRBD2 covers 12 bases. Germline CDR1 reads PRHDT; CDR2 reads FYEKMQ (reference sequence). The CDR3 has 16 amino acids. V lost 5 bases and J lost 7; bases outside the gene matches: 12. The CDR3 spells CASSTGLAGTYGEQYF. Written as DNA, the CDR3 is TGTGCCAGCAGCACCGGACTAGCGGGGACCTATGGAGAGCAGTACTTC.

The chain joins TRBV19 to TRBJ2-1, with D possibly being TRBD1 (6 bases). The V gene's germline CDR1 is LNHDA and CDR2 SQIVND (reference sequence). Trimming cost V 5 bases and J 11 bases, with 16 bases left between them. The CDR3 totals 13 residues. This CDR3 reads CASSQGWTDKQFF. CDR3 DNA: TGTGCCAGTAGTCAAGGTTGGACAGATAAGCAGTTCTTC. The whole variable domain, filled in from reference TRBV19 and TRBJ2-1, reads DGGITQSPKYLFRKEGQNVTLSCEQNLNHDAMYWYRQDPGQGLRLIYYSQIVNDFQKGDIAEGYSVSREKKESFPLTVTSAQKNPTAFYLCASSQGWTDKQFFGPGTRLTVL.

The gene calls are TRBV4-1 and TRBJ2-2, with a tentative D call TRBD2 (7 bases). The V end lost 4 bases, the J end lost 5 bases, and 14 bases lay between the germline ends. This CDR3 spans 15 amino acids. Germline V gene lookup returns CDR1 MGHRA and CDR2 YSYEKL. The CDR3 DNA reads TGCGCCAGCAGCCGGGCGGGGGCGGGAACCGGGGAGCTGTTTTTT. Its translation: CASSRAGAGTGELFF.

The rearrangement joins TRBV2 to TRBJ2-3; TRBD2 matches at 12 bases. Germline V gives CDR1 SNHLY, CDR2 FYNNEI. V was clipped by 8 bases and J by 1 base; unmatched bases: 7. The CDR3 contains 16 residues. CDR3 protein: CASSGLAGYRTDTQYF. CDR3 in DNA: TGTGCCAGCTCGGGACTAGCGGGCTACCGCACAGATACGCAGTATTTT.

The rearrangement uses TRBV4-3 and TRBJ2-1; 8 bases fit TRBD2. V dropped 3 bases and J dropped 5; count of bases not matched to a gene: 9. In germline, CDR1 is LGHNA, CDR2 YSLEER. This CDR3 is built from 16 residues. The CDR3 DNA is TGCGCCAGCAGCCATCGGACGGGGGGGCTAAACAATGAGCAGTTCTTC. Residues: CASSHRTGGLNNEQFF.

J is TRBJ2-3 and V is TRBV3-1 (or the pseudogene TRBV3-2); D is ambiguous. The CDR3 sequence is 14 residues long. The V gene lost 1 base and the J gene lost 6 bases, with 11 bases spanning the gap. From germline, CDR1 is LGHDT and CDR2 YNNKEL (reference sequence). The DNA of the CDR3 is TGTGCCAGCAGCCAAGGCGGCGGATTGGATACGCAGTATTTT. This translates into CASSQGGGLDTQYF.

J is TRBJ2-3 and V is TRBV4-1; D is undetermined. Germline V gene lookup returns CDR1 MGHRA and CDR2 YSYEKL. The CDR3 totals 14 residues. Deletions cut 1 base from V and 4 bases from J, with 9 bases between. This CDR3 reads CASSQAPFADTQYF. The CDR3 region has the DNA TGCGCCAGCAGCCAAGCCCCTTTCGCAGATACGCAGTATTTT.

In regard to this clone: A junction end diverges from the germline sequence, so it may reflect a read error. J is TRBJ2-5 and V is TRBV6-5; D is uncertain. The CDR3 consists of 11 residues. Germline V lookup: CDR1 MNHEY, CDR2 SVGAGI. The CDR3 loop reads CASSKSESQYF. Written as DNA, the CDR3 is TGTGCCAGCAGCAAATCGGAGAGCCAGTACTTC.

This chain links TRBV19 with TRBJ2-7; 11 nucleotides line up with TRBD2. CDR1 and CDR2 from the germline V gene are LNHDA and SQIVND (reference sequence). The CDR3 loop spans 13 amino acids. V was pared by 5 bases and J by 3 bases, with 0 bases of the junction left unmatched. The CDR3 nucleotides read TGTGCCAGTAGTCTAGCGGGGGGCTACGAGCAGTACTTC. Translated: CASSLAGGYEQYF.

This rearrangement joins TRBV3-1 (or the pseudogene TRBV3-2) to TRBJ1-3, with 11 bases that match TRBD1. This CDR3 contains 19 residues. Germline assignment: CDR1 LGHDT and CDR2 YNNKEL (reference sequence). The V gene end was trimmed by 2 bases and the J gene end by 3 bases; junction bases not matched to a gene: 12. The CDR3 protein is CASSQRLRDRGWLGNTIYF. The CDR3 DNA reads TGTGCCAGCAGCCAAAGGCTCCGGGACAGGGGGTGGCTTGGAAACACCATATATTTT.

The V call is TRBV15, the J call TRBJ2-3, with a possible D match to TRBD1 (5 bases). Trimming stripped 0 bases from V and 0 bases from J, with 7 bases between. CDR1 and CDR2 (germline): LNHNV, YYDKDF (reference sequence). The length of the CDR3 is 15 residues. The CDR3 nucleotides read TGTGCCACCAGCAGAGAGACAGCAAGCACAGATACGCAGTATTTT. Translated, it gives CATSRETASTDTQYF.

The rearrangement joins TRBV10-2 to TRBJ2-7; a weak D match, TRBD2 (6 bases). The V and J ends lost 6 bases and 3 bases respectively, with 21 bases between them. This CDR3 contains 16 residues. CDR1 is WSHSY, CDR2 SAAADI, per germline. The CDR3 loop is CASRGAPRLEGYEQYF. CDR3 DNA: TGCGCCAGCAGAGGAGCCCCTCGACTAGAAGGCTACGAGCAGTACTTC.

This chain connects TRBV5-1 to TRBJ1-6; the D is unclear. Looked up from germline, CDR1 is SGHRS and CDR2 is YFSETQ. V shed 0 bases and J shed 5 bases, with 6 bases lying between them. This CDR3 region has 14 residues. CDR3 sequence (DNA): TGCGCCAGCAGCTTGGTAGCAGATAATTCACCCCTCCACTTT. As protein: CASSLVADNSPLHF.

The rearrangement links TRBV7-2 to TRBJ1-3, with 11 bases identical to TRBD1. This CDR3 spans 16 amino acids. The V and J ends lost 0 bases and 7 bases, in that order; junction bases with no gene match: 5. The germline CDR1 and CDR2 sequences are SGHTA and FQGNSA. CDR3 DNA sequence: TGTGCCAGCAGCTTAGCCGGACAGGGGGCGTCTAACACCATATATTTT. It translates to CASSLAGQGASNTIYF.

The CDR3 nucleotides are TGTGCCAGCAGTGGAGGGACAGCGAAAGATCAGCCCCAGCATTTT. It yields the protein CASSGGTAKDQPQHF. V usage is TRBV2 and J usage is TRBJ1-5, with TRBD1 identical over 7 bases. Germline CDR1 reads SNHLY; CDR2 reads FYNNEI. After removal of 4 bases from V and 5 bases from J, the junction contained 8 bases not matched to a gene. CDR3 size: 15 residues.

V gene TRBV11-2 combines with J gene TRBJ1-2; 7 nucleotides agree with TRBD1. Unmatched junction bases numbered 8, after V lost 5 bases and J lost 5 bases. Germline lookup yields CDR1 SGHAT and CDR2 FQNNGV. The CDR3 consists of 14 residues. CDR3 bases: TGTGCCAGCAGCGGTTACAGGGGTCGGTATGGCTACACCTTC. Its translation is CASSGYRGRYGYTF.

The V gene is TRBV15, the J gene TRBJ1-5; TRBD1 agrees at 9 bases. J lost 7 bases, V lost 0 bases, and 4 bases had no gene match. The CDR3 is made up of 15 amino acids. Per the germline V gene, CDR1 is LNHNV and CDR2 is YYDKDF (reference sequence). Written as DNA, the CDR3 is TGTGCCACCAGCAGAGAGGACAGGGGTATCCAGCCCCAGCATTTT. It specifies CATSREDRGIQPQHF.

V is TRBV11-2 and J is TRBJ1-2; D is ambiguous. The CDR3 consists of 13 residues. Germline V gives CDR1 SGHAT, CDR2 FQNNGV. V shed 2 bases and J shed 2 bases, with 6 bases lying between them. The CDR3 here is CASSLNENYGYTF. DNA of the CDR3: TGTGCCAGCAGCTTAAATGAGAACTATGGCTACACCTTC.

The chain couples TRBV18 to TRBJ2-7; possibly TRBD2 for D (6 bases). Germline CDR1 is KGHSH and CDR2 is LQKENI. The CDR3 is 14 residues long. Trimming removed 4 bases from V and 0 bases from J, with 10 bases in between. The CDR3 DNA reads TGTGCCAGCTCACGGACTACCAGCTCCTACGAGCAGTACTTC. This encodes CASSRTTSSYEQYF.

This clone showed up just a few times. V gene TRBV5-8 combines with J gene TRBJ2-1, with 10 bases matching TRBD2. Unmatched junction bases numbered 10, after V lost 4 bases and J lost 6 bases. Germline CDR1 reads SGHTS; CDR2 reads YDEGEE. This CDR3 is built from 16 residues. CDR3: CASSQIRIAGGNEQFF. CDR3 nucleotide sequence: TGTGCCAGCAGCCAGATCCGGATAGCGGGGGGCAATGAGCAGTTCTTC.

This clone was seen only once. The chain is built from TRBV7-9 and TRBJ2-2, with D uncertain. CDR1 is SEHNR, CDR2 FQNEAQ, per germline (reference sequence). Trimming cost V 3 bases and J 0 bases, with 11 bases left between them. CDR3 length equals 16 residues. Here the CDR3 DNA reads TGTGCCAGCAGCTTTTACGAGAGCTCGAACACCGGGGAGCTGTTTTTT. This encodes CASSFYESSNTGELFF. Full variable domain (missing parts from reference TRBV7-9 and TRBJ2-2): DTGVSQNPRHKITKRGQNVTFRCDPISEHNRLYWYRQTLGQGPEFLTYFQNEAQLEKSRLLSDRFSAERPKGSFSTLEIQRTEQGDSAMYLCASSFYESSNTGELFFGEGSRLTVL.

This chain links TRBV27 with TRBJ2-7; 9 nucleotides line up with TRBD1. CDR1 is MNHEY and CDR2 is SMNVEV in the germline V gene (reference sequence). V shed 4 bases, J shed 2 bases, and the junction held 6 bases outside the gene matches. This CDR3 is 15 amino acids long. Here the CDR3 DNA reads TGTGCCAGCAGTTGGGGACAGGGTGTTGCCTACGAGCAGTACTTC. Its translation: CASSWGQGVAYEQYF.

The rearrangement uses TRBV4-3 and TRBJ1-1; 8 nucleotides match TRBD1. Trimming cost V 0 bases and J 6 bases; bases outside gene matches: 6. CDR3 length equals 15 residues. Germline CDR1 and CDR2: LGHNA and YSLEER. CDR3 in amino acids: CASSQEIQGGPEAFF. The CDR3 DNA is TGCGCCAGCAGCCAAGAAATACAGGGGGGGCCTGAAGCTTTCTTT.

The V and J genes are TRBV3-1 (or the pseudogene TRBV3-2) and TRBJ2-2; 10 bases match TRBD2. Looked up from germline, CDR1 is LGHDT and CDR2 is YNNKEL (reference sequence). The CDR3 runs 18 residues. The ends lost 4 bases at V and 0 bases at J; junction bases unmatched: 8. The CDR3 DNA reads as TGTGCCAGCAGCCCCTTAGCGGGGGGCCCTTCGAACACCGGGGAGCTGTTTTTT. Translation: CASSPLAGGPSNTGELFF.